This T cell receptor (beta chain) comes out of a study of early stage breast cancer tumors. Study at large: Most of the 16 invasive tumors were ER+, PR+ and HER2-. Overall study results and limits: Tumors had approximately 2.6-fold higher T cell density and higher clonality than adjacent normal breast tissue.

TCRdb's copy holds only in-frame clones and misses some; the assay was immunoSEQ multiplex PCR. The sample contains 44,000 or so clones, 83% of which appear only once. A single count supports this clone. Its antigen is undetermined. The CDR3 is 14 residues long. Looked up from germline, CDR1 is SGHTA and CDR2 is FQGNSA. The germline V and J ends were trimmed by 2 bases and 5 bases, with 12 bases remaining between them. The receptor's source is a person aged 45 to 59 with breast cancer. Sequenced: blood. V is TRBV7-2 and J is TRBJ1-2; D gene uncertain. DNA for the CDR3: TGTGCCAGCAGCTTATCTCAGGACCAGTATGGCTACACCTTC. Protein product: CASSLSQDQYGYTF. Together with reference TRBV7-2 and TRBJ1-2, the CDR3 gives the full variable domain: GAGVSQSPSNKVTEKGKDVELRCDPISGHTALYWYRQSLGQGLEFLIYFQGNSAPDKSGLPSDRFSAERTGGSVSTLTIQRTQQEDSAVYLCASSLSQDQYGYTFGSGTRLTVV.